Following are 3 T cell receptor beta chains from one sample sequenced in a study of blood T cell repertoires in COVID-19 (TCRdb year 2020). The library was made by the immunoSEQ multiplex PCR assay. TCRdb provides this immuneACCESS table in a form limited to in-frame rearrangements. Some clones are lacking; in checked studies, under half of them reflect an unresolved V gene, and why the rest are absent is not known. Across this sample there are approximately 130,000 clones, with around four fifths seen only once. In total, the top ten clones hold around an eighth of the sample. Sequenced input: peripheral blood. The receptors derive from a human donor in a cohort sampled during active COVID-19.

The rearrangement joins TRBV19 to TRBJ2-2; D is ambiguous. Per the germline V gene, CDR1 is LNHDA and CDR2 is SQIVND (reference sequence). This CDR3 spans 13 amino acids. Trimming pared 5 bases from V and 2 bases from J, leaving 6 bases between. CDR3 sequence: CASSVLNTGELFF. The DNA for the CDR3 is TGTGCCAGTAGTGTACTCAACACCGGGGAGCTGTTTTTT.

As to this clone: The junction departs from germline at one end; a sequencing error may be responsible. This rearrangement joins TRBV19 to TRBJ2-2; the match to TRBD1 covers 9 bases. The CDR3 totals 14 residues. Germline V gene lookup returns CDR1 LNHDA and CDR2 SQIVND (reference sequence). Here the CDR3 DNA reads TGTGCCAGCAGTACAGGGGGCAACACCGGGGAGCTGTTTTTT. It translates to CASSTGGNTGELFF.

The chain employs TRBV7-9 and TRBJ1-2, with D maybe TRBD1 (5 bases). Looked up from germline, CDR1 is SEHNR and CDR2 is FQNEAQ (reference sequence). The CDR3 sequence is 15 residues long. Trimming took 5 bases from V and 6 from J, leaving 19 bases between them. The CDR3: CASSVKPWGRDGYTF. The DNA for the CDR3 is TGTGCCAGCAGCGTAAAACCTTGGGGCCGGGATGGCTACACCTTC.